Below, 4 T cell receptor beta chains from the same sample are listed, as sequenced in a study of cytomegalovirus exposure and HLA in healthy donors. A multiplex PCR was run with 60 Vbeta primers and 13 Jbeta primers. Only in-frame clones appear in the TCRdb table, and some are missing; sequencing was by immunoSEQ multiplex PCR. The sample contains tens of thousands of clones, around 78% of which appear only once. Sequencing was done on a sample of PBMCs. Every receptor here comes from a man aged 35 to 55 in good health and CMV-seronegative.

The rearrangement links TRBV10-3 to TRBJ2-7, with TRBD2 identical over 7 bases. The CDR3 covers 12 residues. V trimming: 4 bases; J trimming: 6 bases; junction bases outside the gene matches: 3. CDR1 and CDR2 (germline): ENHRY, SYGVKD. The CDR3, as DNA: TGTGCCATCAGTGGGACTAGTAGCGAGCAGTACTTC. It encodes CAISGTSSEQYF.

The chain recombines TRBV7-9 with TRBJ2-5; no clear D gene. The CDR3 covers 14 residues. Germline loops: CDR1 SEHNR, CDR2 FQNEAQ (reference sequence). V gave up 2 bases and J gave up 2 bases, with 9 bases separating them. CDR3 bases: TGTGCCAGCAGCTTATCTCTCCTTCAAGAGACCCAGTACTTC. It specifies CASSLSLLQETQYF.

The chain joins TRBV7-7 to TRBJ2-2, with 12 bases identical to TRBD2. Germline V lookup: CDR1 SSHAT, CDR2 FNYEAQ (reference sequence). The trim removed 5 bases at V and 5 bases at J, leaving 9 bases unmatched. The CDR3 is 17 amino acids. In nucleotides, the CDR3 is TGTGCCAGCAGCACTCCCCGGCTAGCGGGGGGGACCGGGGAGCTGTTTTTT. This translates into CASSTPRLAGGTGELFF. Drawing the rest from reference TRBV7-7 and TRBJ2-2, the complete variable domain is GAGVSQSPRYKVTKRGQDVTLRCDPISSHATLYWYQQALGQGPEFLTYFNYEAQPDKSGLPSDRFSAERPEGSISTLTIQRTEQRDSAMYRCASSTPRLAGGTGELFFGEGSRLTVL.

The rearrangement uses TRBV11-2 and TRBJ2-2; 7 bases line up with TRBD1. Germline CDR1 SGHAT, CDR2 FQNNGV. Trimming at V came to 5 bases and at J to 6 bases, leaving 6 bases not matched to a gene. This CDR3 region has 14 residues. The CDR3 region has the DNA TGTGCCAGCAGCCCTAATACAGGGGCCGGGGAGCTGTTTTTT. Encoded protein: CASSPNTGAGELFF.